This T cell receptor (beta chain) was sequenced during a study of blood T cells in healthy people across ages. This clonotype was seen more than once but under ten times. The CDR3 spans 14 residues. Germline V CDR1 and CDR2: ENHRY, SYGVKD. Trimming left V 6 bases short and J 0 bases short, with 8 bases between. Then a second PCR, running about 6 to 12 cycles, was carried out with a sample-barcoded 5' primer and a J-beta primer mix. MiXCR, run by TCRdb on the 5' RACE reads, gives a single entry per CDR3 protein. The table includes over a million distinct CDR3 sequences, roughly 60% detected once. This clonotype originated in a man younger than 30 in good health. The material sequenced was blood. The chain joins TRBV10-3 to TRBJ1-4; no firm D call. CDR3 sequence reads: CAISQRSTNEKLFF. Here the CDR3 DNA reads TGTGCCATCAGCCAGCGGTCAACTAATGAAAAACTGTTTTTT.